This TCR beta chain emerged from a study of identical twins. Study observations and caveats: Abundant beta clonotypes from cord blood had fewer insertions, unlike memory repertoires, which showed none.

The CDR3 sequence is 14 residues long. CDR1 and CDR2 (germline): SEHNR, FQNEAQ (reference sequence). The V gene lost 1 base and the J gene lost 5 bases, with 9 bases spanning the gap. Healthy Caucasians provided all donations. This clonotype was detected many times. The target antigen is unknown. A universal primer site arose from template switching, and cDNA bore unique molecular identifiers. TCRdb called the 5' RACE reads again in MiXCR, with one record for every CDR3 protein. The sample lists under 350,000 distinct CDR3 sequences, roughly 10% occurring once. This sample also appeared in a second study, on yellow fever vaccine responses in identical twins.

The material sequenced was CD8+ T cells sorted from blood. This clonotype originated in a woman aged 18-29 years in good health. The gene calls are TRBV7-9 and TRBJ2-1; D is uncertain. The CDR3 nucleotides read TGTGCCAGCAGCTTAGTTGTCAGCAACAATGAGCAGTTCTTC. Translated: CASSLVVSNNEQFF. Complete variable domain (other parts from reference TRBV7-9 and TRBJ2-1): DTGVSQNPRHKITKRGQNVTFRCDPISEHNRLYWYRQTLGQGPEFLTYFQNEAQLEKSRLLSDRFSAERPKGSFSTLEIQRTEQGDSAMYLCASSLVVSNNEQFFGPGTRLTVL.